The 27 T cell receptor beta chains below come from one sample, sequenced in a study of blood T cell repertoires in COVID-19. Clones were read by immunoSEQ multiplex PCR, and TCRdb kept only the in-frame ones, dropping some. Of approximately 290,000 clones in the sample, about 85% are singletons; the top ten hold 0.87%. The sequencing input was peripheral blood. The receptors here all came from a human donor with COVID-19, enrolled during active disease. The donor label of this sample is uncertain.

V gene TRBV7-6 combines with J gene TRBJ2-1; TRBD1 aligns across 7 bases. CDR1 and CDR2 from the germline V gene are SGHVS and FNYEAQ. The CDR3 runs 15 residues. V was pared by 7 bases and J by 4 bases, with 10 bases of the junction left unmatched. DNA for the CDR3: TGTGCCAGCATCCGATCCGGGACAGCATACAATGAGCAGTTCTTC. It specifies CASIRSGTAYNEQFF.

V gene TRBV2 combines with J gene TRBJ2-7; D may be TRBD2 (5 bases). The CDR3 spans 14 residues. With 10 bases removed from V and 2 bases from J, the gap between germline ends came to 18 bases. Germline loops: CDR1 SNHLY, CDR2 FYNNEI. CDR3 in amino acids: CATTPGIGAYEQYF. The CDR3 region has the DNA TGTGCCACCACCCCGGGAATAGGCGCCTACGAGCAGTACTTC.

The rearrangement uses TRBV5-4 and TRBJ1-4; 9 bases agree with TRBD1. The V gene end was trimmed by 3 bases and the J gene end by 6 bases; junction bases not matched to a gene: 12. The CDR3 is 17 residues long. Germline lookup yields CDR1 SGHNT and CDR2 YYREEE (reference sequence). This CDR3 is CASSSRDRVGVDEKLFF. CDR3 DNA: TGTGCCAGCAGCTCCCGGGACAGGGTGGGAGTGGATGAAAAACTGTTTTTT.

Here the CDR3 reads CASSISIAGGGDNEQFF. Written as DNA, the CDR3 is TGCGCCAGCAGCATCAGCATAGCGGGAGGGGGGGACAATGAGCAGTTCTTC. V and J are TRBV5-1 and TRBJ2-1, with 11 bases fitting TRBD2. CDR3 length equals 17 residues. The junction had 11 bases not matched to a gene; V was cut back by 4 bases and J by 5 bases. CDR1 SGHRS and CDR2 YFSETQ come from the germline V gene.

V is TRBV28 and J is TRBJ1-2; TRBD1 matches 9 bases. The CDR3 consists of 15 residues. The V gene's germline CDR1 is MDHEN and CDR2 SYDVKM. V shed 5 bases and J 6 bases; nucleotides not matched to a gene: 10. This chain's CDR3 is CASSPQTGGWNGYTF. The CDR3 DNA reads TGTGCCAGCAGTCCACAAACAGGGGGCTGGAATGGCTACACCTTC.

Details on this clone: Its ends do not fully match the called genes, so a read error is possible. This chain joins TRBV7-7 and TRBJ2-5; tentatively, D is TRBD2 (6 bases). The CDR3 loop spans 15 amino acids. Looked up from germline, CDR1 is SSHAT and CDR2 is FNYEAQ (reference sequence). CDR3 nucleotide sequence: TGTGCTAGCAGCGGGCATCAGGGTTCCCGAGAGACCCAGTACTTC. Residues: CASSGHQGSRETQYF.

This chain links TRBV7-9 with TRBJ1-2; D is ambiguous. Per the germline V gene, CDR1 is SEHNR and CDR2 is FQNEAQ (reference sequence). Trimming took 1 base from V and 0 from J, leaving 3 bases between them. The CDR3 contains 13 residues. The CDR3 region is CASSLDTNYGYTF. The DNA of the CDR3 is TGTGCCAGCAGCTTAGACACTAACTATGGCTACACCTTC.

The chain combines TRBV4-1 with TRBJ2-4; 8 positions agree with TRBD2. CDR1 and CDR2 (germline): MGHRA, YSYEKL. The length of the CDR3 is 16 residues. Trimming took 5 bases from V and 1 from J; bases not matched to a gene: 7. The CDR3 bases are TGCGCCAGCAGCTCTATAGCGGGATCGGCCAAAAACATTCAGTACTTC. As protein: CASSSIAGSAKNIQYF.

V gene TRBV7-9 combines with J gene TRBJ2-1, with 7 bases that match TRBD2. The CDR3 has 14 amino acids. The junction had 4 bases not matched to a gene; V was cut back by 4 bases and J by 4 bases. Germline-derived CDR1 and CDR2 are SEHNR and FQNEAQ (reference sequence). For the CDR3, the DNA is TGTGCCAGCAGCTACCCTAGCGGATACAATGAGCAGTTCTTC. Amino acid sequence: CASSYPSGYNEQFF.

This clone appeared once. This chain joins TRBV14 and TRBJ1-1; D not certain. CDR1 SGHDN and CDR2 FVKESK come from the germline V gene. This CDR3 is built from 13 residues. The germline V and J ends were trimmed by 4 bases and 1 base, with 7 bases remaining between them. CDR3 coding DNA: TGTGCCAGCAGCCTCTACAGGAACACTGAAGCTTTCTTT. Translated: CASSLYRNTEAFF.

This chain links TRBV11-2 with TRBJ2-7; TRBD1 agrees at 10 bases. Germline CDR1 is SGHAT and CDR2 is FQNNGV. The CDR3 sequence is 15 residues long. The trim removed 5 bases at V and 4 bases at J, leaving 8 bases unmatched. CDR3 in DNA: TGTGCCAGCAGCCCGGACAGGGGGGGATCGTACGAGCAGTACTTC. Protein sequence: CASSPDRGGSYEQYF. Based on the CDR3 plus reference TRBV11-2 and TRBJ2-7, the full variable domain is EAGVAQSPRYKIIEKRQSVAFWCNPISGHATLYWYQQILGQGPKLLIQFQNNGVVDDSQLPKDRFSAERLKGVDSTLKIQPAKLEDSAVYLCASSPDRGGSYEQYFGPGTRLTVT.

The V gene is TRBV5-1, the J gene TRBJ2-7, with 7 bases matching TRBD1. This CDR3 has 15 amino acids. V was clipped by 2 bases and J by 6 bases; unmatched bases: 11. Germline values: CDR1 SGHRS, CDR2 YFSETQ. The CDR3: CASSLGEGQVVEQYF. DNA of the CDR3: TGCGCCAGCAGCTTAGGAGAAGGACAGGTAGTCGAGCAGTACTTC.

The chain carries TRBV5-1 and TRBJ2-2, with TRBD1 matching over 8 bases. Germline loops: CDR1 SGHRS, CDR2 YFSETQ. V was pared by 0 bases and J by 7 bases, with 11 bases of the junction left unmatched. The CDR3 sequence is 17 residues long. The CDR3: CASSLVWTGQLGGELFF. CDR3 coding DNA: TGCGCCAGCAGCTTGGTGTGGACAGGGCAACTTGGCGGGGAGCTGTTTTTT.

The rearrangement links TRBV19 to TRBJ2-2, with 8 bases aligning to TRBD2. V was pared by 7 bases and J by 7 bases, with 5 bases of the junction left unmatched. Per germline, CDR1 LNHDA and CDR2 SQIVND (reference sequence). The CDR3 totals 13 residues. CDR3 amino acids: CASTQREYGELFF. In DNA form, the CDR3 reads TGTGCCAGTACTCAGCGGGAGTACGGGGAGCTGTTTTTT. Looking up the rest from reference TRBV19 and TRBJ2-2 gives the full variable domain: DGGITQSPKYLFRKEGQNVTLSCEQNLNHDAMYWYRQDPGQGLRLIYYSQIVNDFQKGDIAEGYSVSREKKESFPLTVTSAQKNPTAFYLCASTQREYGELFFGEGSRLTVL.

This clone appeared a single time. J is TRBJ2-2 and V is TRBV11-2, with unresolved D. V lost 6 bases and J lost 2, with 10 bases in between. The CDR3 length is 14 residues. Germline lookup yields CDR1 SGHAT and CDR2 FQNNGV. The CDR3 nucleotides read TGTGCCAGCAGTTCCTCCCTCAACACCGGGGAGCTGTTTTTT. It translates to CASSSSLNTGELFF.

The V gene is TRBV7-3, the J gene TRBJ1-1, with TRBD1 matching over 8 bases. The germline V gene has CDR1 SGHTA and CDR2 FQGTGA. Trimming at V came to 4 bases and at J to 3 bases, leaving 7 bases not matched to a gene. This CDR3 has 15 amino acids. The CDR3 sequence is CASSSAPTGDTEAFF. CDR3 nucleotides: TGTGCCAGCAGCTCTGCCCCGACAGGGGACACTGAAGCTTTCTTT.

The table lists this clone with a count of one. The CDR3 here is CASSLRQGGTEAFF. CDR3 DNA sequence: TGTGCCAGCAGTTTAAGGCAAGGAGGCACTGAAGCTTTCTTT. The chain combines TRBV27 with TRBJ1-1; D gene ambiguous. V was shortened by 2 bases and J by 4 bases, with 11 bases between the two germline ends. CDR1 is MNHEY, CDR2 SMNVEV, per germline (reference sequence). CDR3 length equals 14 residues.

In regard to this clone: An end of the junction differs from the germline gene, which may be a read error. This chain links TRBV4-2 with TRBJ2-3, with D perhaps matching TRBD1 (6 bases). This CDR3 region has 16 residues. The germline V gene has CDR1 LGHNA and CDR2 YNFKEQ. The CDR3 region is CASSQGDTLSRDTQYF. The CDR3 coding sequence is TGTGCCAGCAGCCAAGGGGACACACTGAGCAGAGATACGCAGTATTTT.

Turning to this clone: The same CDR3 also results from other DNA sequences found in this sample. The V and J genes are TRBV28 and TRBJ1-5, with D uncertain. The CDR3 extends over 13 amino acids. Deletions cut 3 bases from V and 0 bases from J, with 3 bases between. Germline CDR1 MDHEN, CDR2 SYDVKM. DNA for the CDR3: TGTGCCAGCAGTTTCAATAGCAATCAGCCCCAGCATTTT. Encoded protein: CASSFNSNQPQHF.

CDR3 amino acids: CASSILGGTSQETQYF. The CDR3 DNA sequence: TGTGCCAGTAGTATACTCGGTGGGACATCCCAAGAGACCCAGTACTTC. The chain uses TRBV19 and TRBJ2-5; possible D gene TRBD1, 6 bases. This CDR3 has 16 residues. CDR1 and CDR2 from the germline V gene are LNHDA and SQIVND (reference sequence). Trimming removed 2 bases at V and 1 base at J, with 14 bases between.

V usage is TRBV6-5 and J usage is TRBJ2-5, with D perhaps matching TRBD1 (6 bases). The CDR3 contains 16 residues. Between the trimmed V and J ends, which lost 0 bases and 4 bases, there was a span of 15 bases. Per the germline V gene, CDR1 is MNHEY and CDR2 is SVGAGI. The CDR3 sequence: CASSYSWNRATETQYF. The CDR3 DNA sequence: TGTGCCAGCAGTTACTCTTGGAACAGGGCGACAGAGACCCAGTACTTC.

The rearrangement joins TRBV10-3 to TRBJ1-2; no reliable D call. CDR3 length equals 13 residues. Germline CDR1 and CDR2: ENHRY and SYGVKD. V was clipped by 0 bases and J by 6 bases, with 8 bases between them. CDR3 sequence: CAISESGGNGYTF. CDR3 DNA: TGTGCCATCAGTGAGTCGGGAGGGAATGGCTACACCTTC.

The rearrangement joins TRBV19 to TRBJ1-1; D is possibly TRBD1 (6 bases). The CDR3 has 16 residues. The V end lost 5 bases, the J end lost 0 bases, and 16 bases lay between the germline ends. The germline gives CDR1 LNHDA, CDR2 SQIVND (reference sequence). The CDR3 spells CASSPRTVDMNTEAFF. DNA for the CDR3: TGTGCCAGTAGTCCCCGGACAGTAGACATGAACACTGAAGCTTTCTTT.

This chain joins TRBV7-3 and TRBJ2-1, with 12 bases that match TRBD2. J gave up 6 bases and V 5 bases, and 8 bases lay outside the gene matches. The CDR3 runs 16 residues. Germline values: CDR1 SGHTA, CDR2 FQGTGA. CDR3 amino acids: CASSSGLAGSANEQFF. The CDR3 nucleotides read TGTGCCAGCAGCAGCGGACTAGCGGGATCTGCCAATGAGCAGTTCTTC.

The V and J genes are TRBV19 and TRBJ1-5; no reliable D call. The CDR3 is 11 residues long. V shed 3 bases and J shed 9 bases, with 6 bases lying between them. Germline CDR1 reads LNHDA; CDR2 reads SQIVND (reference sequence). The CDR3, as DNA: TGTGCCAGTAGTATTGCGGGGCCCCAGCATTTT. The encoded protein is CASSIAGPQHF.

This chain links TRBV7-9 with TRBJ1-5, with D perhaps matching TRBD1 (5 bases). Germline-derived CDR1 and CDR2 are SEHNR and FQNEAQ (reference sequence). This CDR3 is 14 amino acids long. The V end was cut by 5 bases, the J end by 7 bases, with 15 bases between. The CDR3 region is CASSPDGGGQPQHF. Written as DNA, the CDR3 is TGTGCCAGCAGCCCAGACGGGGGAGGCCAGCCCCAGCATTTT. Using reference TRBV7-9 and TRBJ1-5 for the parts outside the CDR3, the full variable domain is DTGVSQNPRHKITKRGQNVTFRCDPISEHNRLYWYRQTLGQGPEFLTYFQNEAQLEKSRLLSDRFSAERPKGSFSTLEIQRTEQGDSAMYLCASSPDGGGQPQHFGDGTRLSIL.

Worth noting for this clone: This same CDR3 is encoded by further DNA sequences in the sample. The CDR3: CASTLSNQPQHF. CDR3 coding DNA: TGTGCCAGCACCCTCTCCAATCAGCCCCAGCATTTT. V usage is TRBV28 and J usage is TRBJ1-5; D gene uncertain. CDR1 is MDHEN, CDR2 SYDVKM, per germline. The V gene lost 7 bases and the J gene lost 3 bases, with 7 bases spanning the gap. The CDR3 extends over 12 amino acids.